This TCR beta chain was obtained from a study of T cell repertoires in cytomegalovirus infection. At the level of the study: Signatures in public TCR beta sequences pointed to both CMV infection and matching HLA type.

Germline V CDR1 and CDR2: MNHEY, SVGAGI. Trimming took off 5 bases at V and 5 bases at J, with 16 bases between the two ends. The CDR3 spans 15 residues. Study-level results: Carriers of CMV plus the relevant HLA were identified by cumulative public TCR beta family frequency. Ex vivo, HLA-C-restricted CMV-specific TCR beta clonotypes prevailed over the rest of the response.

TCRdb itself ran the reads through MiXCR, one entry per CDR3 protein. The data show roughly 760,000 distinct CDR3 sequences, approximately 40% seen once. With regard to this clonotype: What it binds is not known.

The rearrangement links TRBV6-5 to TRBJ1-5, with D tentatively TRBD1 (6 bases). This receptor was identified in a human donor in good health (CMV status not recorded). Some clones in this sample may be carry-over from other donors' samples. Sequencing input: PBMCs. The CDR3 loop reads CASSPAGGAYQPQHF. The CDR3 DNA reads TGTGCCAGCAGTCCCGCGGGGGGCGCGTATCAGCCCCAGCATTTT.